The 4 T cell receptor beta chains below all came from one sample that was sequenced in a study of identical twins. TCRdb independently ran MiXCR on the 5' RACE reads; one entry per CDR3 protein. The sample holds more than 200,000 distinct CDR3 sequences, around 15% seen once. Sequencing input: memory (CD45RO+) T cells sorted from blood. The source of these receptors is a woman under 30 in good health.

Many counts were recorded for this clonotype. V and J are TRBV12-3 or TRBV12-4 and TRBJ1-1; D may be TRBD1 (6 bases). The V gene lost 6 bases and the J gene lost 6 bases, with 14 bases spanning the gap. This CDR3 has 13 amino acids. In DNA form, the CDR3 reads TGTGCCAGCAGCGTACAGGGTGACTCTGAAGCTTTCTTT. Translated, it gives CASSVQGDSEAFF.

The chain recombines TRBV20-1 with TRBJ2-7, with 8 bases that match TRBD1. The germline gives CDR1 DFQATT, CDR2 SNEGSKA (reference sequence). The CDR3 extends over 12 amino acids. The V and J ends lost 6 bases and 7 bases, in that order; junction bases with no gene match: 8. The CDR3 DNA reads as TGCAGTGCCCTTGGACAGGGTTGGGAGCAGTACTTC. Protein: CSALGQGWEQYF.

The CDR3 DNA is TGCAGTGCTGGGACTAGCGGGAGTGGGGAGACCCAGTACTTC. Its protein is CSAGTSGSGETQYF. This chain joins TRBV20-1 and TRBJ2-5; 14 positions agree with TRBD2. Germline-derived CDR1 and CDR2 are DFQATT and SNEGSKA (reference sequence). The CDR3 is 14 amino acids. V lost 5 bases to trimming and J lost 5 bases; unmatched junction nucleotides: 4.

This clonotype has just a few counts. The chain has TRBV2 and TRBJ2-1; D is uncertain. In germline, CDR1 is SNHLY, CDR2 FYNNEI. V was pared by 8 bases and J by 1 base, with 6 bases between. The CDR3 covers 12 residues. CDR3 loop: CASQGSYNEQFF. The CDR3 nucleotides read TGTGCCAGCCAAGGGTCCTACAATGAGCAGTTCTTC.